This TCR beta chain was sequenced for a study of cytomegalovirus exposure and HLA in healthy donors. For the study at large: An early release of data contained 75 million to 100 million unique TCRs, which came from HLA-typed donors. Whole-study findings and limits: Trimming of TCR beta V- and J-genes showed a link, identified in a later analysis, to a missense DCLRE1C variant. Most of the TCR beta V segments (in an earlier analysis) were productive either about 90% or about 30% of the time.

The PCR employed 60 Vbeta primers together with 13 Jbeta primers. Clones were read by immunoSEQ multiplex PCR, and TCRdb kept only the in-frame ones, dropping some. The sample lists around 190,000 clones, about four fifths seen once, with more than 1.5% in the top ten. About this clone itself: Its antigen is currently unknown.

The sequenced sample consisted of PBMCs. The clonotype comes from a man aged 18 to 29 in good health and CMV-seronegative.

CDR3 protein: CASSVDSGQGGEKLFF. DNA for the CDR3: TGTGCCAGCAGCGTAGATTCGGGACAGGGCGGTGAAAAACTGTTTTTT. The chain carries TRBV9 and TRBJ1-4; 9 nucleotides line up with TRBD1. CDR3 size: 16 residues. V was pared by 0 bases and J by 7 bases, with 7 bases of the junction left unmatched. Germline V gene sequence: CDR1 SGDLS, CDR2 YYNGEE.